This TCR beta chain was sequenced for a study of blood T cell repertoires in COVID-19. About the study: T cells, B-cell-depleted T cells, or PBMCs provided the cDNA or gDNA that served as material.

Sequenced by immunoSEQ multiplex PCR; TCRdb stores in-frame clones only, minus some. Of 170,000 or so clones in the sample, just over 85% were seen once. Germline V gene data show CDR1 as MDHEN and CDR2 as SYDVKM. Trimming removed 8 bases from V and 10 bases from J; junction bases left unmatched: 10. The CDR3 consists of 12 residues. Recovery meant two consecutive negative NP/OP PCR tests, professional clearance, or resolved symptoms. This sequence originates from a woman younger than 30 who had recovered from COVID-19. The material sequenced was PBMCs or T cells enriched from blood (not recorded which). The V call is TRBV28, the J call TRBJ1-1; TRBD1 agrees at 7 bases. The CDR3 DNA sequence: TGTGCCAGCGGAAGACAGGGCCGTGTAGCTTTCTTT. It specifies CASGRQGRVAFF.